This TCR beta chain comes out of a study of blood T cell repertoires in COVID-19. At the level of the study: Some COVID-19 samples were acute and others convalescent; all came from the United States, Italy and Spain. T cells, B-cell-depleted T cells, or PBMCs provided the cDNA or gDNA that served as material.

The CDR3 consists of 13 residues. V lost 4 bases and J lost 5; bases outside the gene matches: 3. This clone was counted a few times. As handled by the study authors: For nucleated cells, counts were estimated from reference gene primer amplification. The method was immunoSEQ multiplex PCR; TCRdb's version includes in-frame clones alone and lacks a portion of them. D and trimming come from the DNA, and the V and J calls and clone size come from that table. The sample shows fewer than 300,000 clones, about 87% of them seen only once. The chain employs TRBV12-3 or TRBV12-4 and TRBJ1-1; TRBD1 agrees at 8 bases. The receptor was derived from a woman in her forties who had recovered from COVID-19. Material for sequencing was peripheral blood. The CDR3, as DNA: TGTGCCAGCAGTTCACAGGGGGGGACTGAAGCTTTCTTT. Protein: CASSSQGGTEAFF.